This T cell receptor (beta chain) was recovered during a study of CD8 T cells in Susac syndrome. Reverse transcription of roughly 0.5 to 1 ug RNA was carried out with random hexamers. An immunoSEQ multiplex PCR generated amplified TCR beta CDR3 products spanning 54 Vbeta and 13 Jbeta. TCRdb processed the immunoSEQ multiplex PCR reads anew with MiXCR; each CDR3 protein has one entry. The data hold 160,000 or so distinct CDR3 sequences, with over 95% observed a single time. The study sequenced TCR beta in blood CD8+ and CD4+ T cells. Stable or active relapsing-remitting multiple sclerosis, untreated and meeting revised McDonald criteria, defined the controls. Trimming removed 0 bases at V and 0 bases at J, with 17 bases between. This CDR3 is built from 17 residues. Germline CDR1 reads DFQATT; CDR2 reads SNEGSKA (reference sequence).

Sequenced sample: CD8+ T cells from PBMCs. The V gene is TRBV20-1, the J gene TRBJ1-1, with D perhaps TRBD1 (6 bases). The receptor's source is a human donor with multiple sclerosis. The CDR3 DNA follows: TGCAGTGCTAGAGATCGAGGGCCAGGGGCGATGAACACTGAAGCTTTCTTT. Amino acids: CSARDRGPGAMNTEAFF.